These 24 T cell receptor beta chains came from one sample sequenced in a study of shared clonotypes between healthy human individuals. TCRdb's table, derived via immunoSEQ multiplex PCR, lists solely in-frame clones and lacks some. The data hold roughly 2,300,000 clones, with about 90% observed a single time. The sample consisted of naive CD4+ T cells from PBMCs. Subset defined: CD45RA+ positively selected. These receptors originate from a man between 18 and 29 years old in good health. Some clones in this sample may be carry-over from other donors' samples.

This clone appeared a single time. The chain joins TRBV6-5 to TRBJ2-3; 10 bases match TRBD1. V lost 4 bases to trimming and J lost 2 bases; unmatched junction nucleotides: 6. The CDR3 has 16 amino acids. Germline CDR1 reads MNHEY; CDR2 reads SVGAGI. The CDR3 sequence: CASSSTGGSFTDTQYF. For the CDR3, the DNA is TGTGCCAGCAGTTCGACAGGGGGCAGTTTCACAGATACGCAGTATTTT.

The gene calls are TRBV5-1 and TRBJ1-2; D possibly corresponds to TRBD1 (6 bases). This CDR3 is 12 amino acids long. V lost 4 bases and J 6 bases, leaving 10 bases between the germline ends. The germline CDR1 and CDR2 sequences are SGHRS and YFSETQ. For the CDR3, the DNA is TGCGCCAGCAGCCCCCGACAGGATGGCTACACCTTC. Translation gives CASSPRQDGYTF.

Notes on this clone: The same CDR3 is also encoded by other DNA sequences in this sample. V is TRBV5-1 and J is TRBJ2-3; 8 nucleotides align to TRBD2. After removal of 4 bases from V and 3 bases from J, the junction contained 4 bases not matched to a gene. CDR3 length equals 14 residues. Germline V gene lookup returns CDR1 SGHRS and CDR2 YFSETQ. The CDR3, as DNA: TGCGCCAGCAGCACCGGGACTAGTACAGATACGCAGTATTTT. It codes for CASSTGTSTDTQYF.

Remarks on this clone: The same CDR3 also results from other DNA sequences found in this sample. CDR3 region: CSARGDYEQYF. CDR3 bases: TGCAGTGCTAGAGGAGACTACGAGCAGTACTTC. The chain combines TRBV20-1 with TRBJ2-7; no clear D gene. This CDR3 is 11 amino acids long. Trimming left V 1 base short and J 3 bases short, with 4 bases between. Germline assignment: CDR1 DFQATT and CDR2 SNEGSKA (reference sequence).

As to this clone: Other DNA sequences of this sample code for an identical CDR3. The gene calls are TRBV9 and TRBJ2-3, with 13 positions matching TRBD2. Losses at the gene ends were 3 bases for V and 6 bases for J; bases not matched to a gene: 4. This CDR3 has 15 amino acids. Per germline, CDR1 SGDLS and CDR2 YYNGEE. Here the CDR3 reads CASSAGLAGADTQYF. The CDR3 DNA reads TGTGCCAGCAGCGCCGGACTAGCGGGAGCGGATACGCAGTATTTT.

V gene TRBV4-1 combines with J gene TRBJ1-3; D unclear. CDR3 size: 17 residues. Trimming removed 4 bases from V and 2 bases from J, with 18 bases in between. The germline V gene encodes CDR1 MGHRA and CDR2 YSYEKL. CDR3 DNA: TGCGCCAGCAGCCTACAACCTTCCGATCCCGCTGGAAACACCATATATTTT. This gives the protein CASSLQPSDPAGNTIYF.

V is TRBV28 and J is TRBJ2-5; no clear D. The CDR3 consists of 14 residues. Looked up from germline, CDR1 is MDHEN and CDR2 is SYDVKM. The V and J ends lost 7 bases and 1 base respectively, with 13 bases between them. The CDR3 spells CASTDTVLQETQYF. CDR3 in DNA: TGTGCCAGCACCGACACGGTTCTCCAAGAGACCCAGTACTTC.

The chain is built from TRBV5-8 and TRBJ1-4; D is perhaps TRBD1 (6 bases). Germline CDR1 and CDR2: SGHTS and YDEGEE. CDR3 length: 16 residues. V lost 0 bases and J 5 bases, leaving 14 bases between the germline ends. The chain's CDR3 is CASSLGVGQKNEKLFF. In DNA form, the CDR3 reads TGTGCCAGCAGCTTGGGGGTAGGACAGAAAAATGAAAAACTGTTTTTT.

The genes are TRBV28 and TRBJ2-7; 8 bases align to TRBD1. In germline, CDR1 is MDHEN, CDR2 SYDVKM. The CDR3 is made up of 18 amino acids. V shed 6 bases, J shed 0 bases, and the junction held 16 bases outside the gene matches. The CDR3 nucleotides are TGTGCCAGCAGCCTAAACCCCTCGGACAGGGCCAGCTCCTACGAGCAGTACTTC. Its protein product is CASSLNPSDRASSYEQYF.

As regards this clone: Other DNA sequences in this sample translate to the same CDR3. This chain uses TRBV9 with TRBJ1-3; D remains ambiguous. The V end was cut by 1 base, the J end by 0 bases, with 5 bases between. The germline V gene encodes CDR1 SGDLS and CDR2 YYNGEE. CDR3 length: 14 amino acids. CDR3 sequence: CASSVFSSGNTIYF. CDR3 DNA sequence: TGTGCCAGCAGCGTATTTAGCTCTGGAAACACCATATATTTT.

This rearrangement joins TRBV11-1 to TRBJ1-1, with D uncertain. Looked up from germline, CDR1 is SGHAT and CDR2 is FQDESV (reference sequence). Trimming left V 1 base short and J 3 bases short, with 12 bases between. The CDR3 has 15 residues. The CDR3 DNA reads as TGTGCCAGCAGCTTAGTGGCAGCCGGGGACACTGAAGCTTTCTTT. It codes for CASSLVAAGDTEAFF.

This rearrangement joins TRBV10-3 to TRBJ2-3; TRBD1 matches 7 bases. Germline CDR1 and CDR2: ENHRY and SYGVKD. The ends lost 3 bases at V and 0 bases at J; junction bases unmatched: 12. The CDR3 loop spans 18 amino acids. The CDR3 spells CAISEHSGTDFSTDTQYF. The CDR3 DNA sequence: TGTGCCATCAGTGAACATTCGGGGACAGATTTTAGCACAGATACGCAGTATTTT.

The chain employs TRBV5-1 and TRBJ1-3; D remains ambiguous. The germline gives CDR1 SGHRS, CDR2 YFSETQ. CDR3 length: 14 residues. Trimming removed 4 bases from V and 2 bases from J, with 10 bases in between. The CDR3 spells CASSARAPGNTIYF. CDR3 DNA sequence: TGCGCCAGCAGCGCGAGGGCACCTGGAAACACCATATATTTT.

The V and J genes are TRBV5-1 and TRBJ2-2; D not resolved. The CDR3 is 16 amino acids. V lost 2 bases and J lost 1, with 12 bases in between. Germline CDR1 and CDR2: SGHRS and YFSETQ. Here the CDR3 reads CASSLSPPGNTGELFF. DNA for the CDR3: TGCGCCAGCAGCTTATCCCCCCCCGGGAACACCGGGGAGCTGTTTTTT.

The chain joins TRBV25-1 to TRBJ2-3; no reliable D call. Trimming shortened V by 5 bases and J by 2 bases, and 14 bases separated the two germline ends. Germline lookup yields CDR1 MGHDK and CDR2 SYGVNS. The CDR3 has 15 residues. The CDR3 here is CASSPPNRITDTQYF. As DNA, the CDR3 is TGTGCCAGCAGTCCCCCGAATCGCATCACAGATACGCAGTATTTT.

The chain links TRBV6-1 to TRBJ2-5; D gene ambiguous. Germline V CDR1 and CDR2: MNHNS, SASEGT. This CDR3 contains 12 residues. The germline V and J ends were trimmed by 8 bases and 3 bases, with 10 bases remaining between them. The chain's CDR3 is CASGFLEETQYF. The CDR3 DNA follows: TGTGCCAGCGGTTTTTTAGAAGAGACCCAGTACTTC.

This rearrangement joins TRBV7-8 to TRBJ1-5; D not certain. Germline values: CDR1 SGHVS, CDR2 FQNEAQ. V lost 0 bases and J lost 6, with 12 bases in between. The CDR3 runs to 15 residues. The CDR3 nucleotides read TGTGCCAGCAGCTTAGCAGGAGGGATGTCTCAGCCCCAGCATTTT. Its protein is CASSLAGGMSQPQHF.

The gene calls are TRBV6-6 and TRBJ2-3, with D tentatively TRBD1 (5 bases). Trimming stripped 8 bases from V and 3 bases from J, with 15 bases between. The CDR3 is made up of 14 amino acids. CDR1 MNHNY and CDR2 SVGAGI come from the germline V gene (reference sequence). The CDR3 nucleotides are TGTGCCAGCGCACCTCGCCAGGGAACAGATACGCAGTATTTT. Amino acids: CASAPRQGTDTQYF.

This clone is a singleton in its sample. The genes are TRBV2 and TRBJ2-7; D gene ambiguous. The V gene's germline CDR1 is SNHLY and CDR2 FYNNEI. The V end was cut by 3 bases, the J end by 7 bases, with 13 bases between. CDR3 length: 13 amino acids. The CDR3 DNA reads as TGTGCCAGCAGTGATTTAGTAGGTGGGGAGCAGTACTTC. Residues: CASSDLVGGEQYF.

V is TRBV4-2 and J is TRBJ1-6; weak D call: TRBD1 (5 bases). The CDR3 covers 14 residues. Trimming removed 4 bases at V and 11 bases at J, with 15 bases between. Germline CDR1 LGHNA, CDR2 YNFKEQ. The CDR3 nucleotides read TGTGCCAGCAGCCCCGTTGGGGGGACTCCACCCCTCCACTTT. Its protein product is CASSPVGGTPPLHF.

The CDR3 coding sequence is TGTGCCAGCGTGGATGGACAGGGGGCGGCTGAGCAGTTCTTC. Translated, it gives CASVDGQGAAEQFF. This rearrangement joins TRBV2 to TRBJ2-1; TRBD1 matches at 11 bases. The length of the CDR3 is 14 residues. Trimming at V came to 8 bases and at J to 9 bases, leaving 9 bases not matched to a gene. Germline lookup yields CDR1 SNHLY and CDR2 FYNNEI.

V and J are TRBV30 and TRBJ2-1, with TRBD2 matching 11 bases. Trimming took 4 bases from V and 4 from J; bases not matched to a gene: 6. This CDR3 region has 15 residues. Germline loops: CDR1 GTSNPN, CDR2 SVGIG (reference sequence). CDR3 coding DNA: TGTGCCTGGATAGCGGGACTAGCGGATTACAATGAGCAGTTCTTC. It is translated as CAWIAGLADYNEQFF.

This chain joins TRBV27 and TRBJ2-3; D unresolved. Germline CDR1 reads MNHEY; CDR2 reads SMNVEV (reference sequence). V was cut by 7 bases and J by 6 bases, with 20 bases left in between. The CDR3 is made up of 15 amino acids. CDR3: CASTPLSGVGDTQYF. As DNA, the CDR3 is TGTGCCAGCACACCTTTGAGTGGGGTGGGGGATACGCAGTATTTT.

The gene calls are TRBV5-1 and TRBJ2-5; D may be TRBD1 or TRBD2 (6 bases each). Trimming left V 7 bases short and J 2 bases short, with 21 bases between. The CDR3 spans 16 residues. Germline values: CDR1 SGHRS, CDR2 YFSETQ. This CDR3 reads CASGRLGTGAQETQYF. CDR3 DNA sequence: TGCGCCAGCGGCAGATTGGGTACGGGGGCTCAAGAGACCCAGTACTTC.